The clone carrying this T cell receptor beta chain came up a few times. The antigen remains undetermined. This entry belongs to a study of response to subunit inactivated influenza vaccine. Findings and limits, study-wide: Authors suggested seasonal influenza vaccinations each recruit few new T cells.

TCRdb itself ran the RT-PCR reads through MiXCR, one entry per CDR3 protein. The table lists approximately 520,000 distinct CDR3 sequences, approximately 15% of them singletons. The V gene's germline CDR1 is MDHEN and CDR2 SYDVKM. The CDR3 runs 14 residues. Trimming took 5 bases from V and 7 from J, leaving 16 bases between them. The starting material was CD4+ T cells sorted from PBMCs, obtained less than 25 months after vaccination. The chain employs TRBV28 and TRBJ2-3, with a possible D match to TRBD2 (6 bases). The source of this sequence is a man between 50 and 70 years old who received an inactivated influenza vaccine. The DNA of the CDR3 is TGTGCCAGCAGTGAGACGAGGGGAGGCAATACGCAGTATTTT. Protein sequence: CASSETRGGNTQYF.